Given below is one TCR beta chain in context. Its antigen remains unknown. The sample comes from a study of T cell responses to AZD1222 COVID-19 vaccine. Notes on the study in general: It should be noted that donors were predominantly white British and more often female, and clonal diversity was possibly underestimated. At 160-218 and 743-854, vaccine-associated CD4 TCRs were dominant, and they spanned spike.

Only in-frame clones appear in the TCRdb table, and some are missing; sequencing was by immunoSEQ multiplex PCR. The table has roughly 180,000 clones, about 90% seen once. The sequencing used peripheral blood, collected on day 0 of AZD1222 vaccination. This receptor was identified in an adult in good health.

For the CDR3, the DNA is TGTGCCAGCAGTTTCGGGTATAACACTGAAGCTTTCTTT. This codes for CASSFGYNTEAFF. The chain employs TRBV28 and TRBJ1-1; D ambiguous. The CDR3 runs to 13 residues. Trimming took off 3 bases at V and 2 bases at J, with 7 bases between the two ends. CDR1 is MDHEN and CDR2 is SYDVKM in the germline V gene.